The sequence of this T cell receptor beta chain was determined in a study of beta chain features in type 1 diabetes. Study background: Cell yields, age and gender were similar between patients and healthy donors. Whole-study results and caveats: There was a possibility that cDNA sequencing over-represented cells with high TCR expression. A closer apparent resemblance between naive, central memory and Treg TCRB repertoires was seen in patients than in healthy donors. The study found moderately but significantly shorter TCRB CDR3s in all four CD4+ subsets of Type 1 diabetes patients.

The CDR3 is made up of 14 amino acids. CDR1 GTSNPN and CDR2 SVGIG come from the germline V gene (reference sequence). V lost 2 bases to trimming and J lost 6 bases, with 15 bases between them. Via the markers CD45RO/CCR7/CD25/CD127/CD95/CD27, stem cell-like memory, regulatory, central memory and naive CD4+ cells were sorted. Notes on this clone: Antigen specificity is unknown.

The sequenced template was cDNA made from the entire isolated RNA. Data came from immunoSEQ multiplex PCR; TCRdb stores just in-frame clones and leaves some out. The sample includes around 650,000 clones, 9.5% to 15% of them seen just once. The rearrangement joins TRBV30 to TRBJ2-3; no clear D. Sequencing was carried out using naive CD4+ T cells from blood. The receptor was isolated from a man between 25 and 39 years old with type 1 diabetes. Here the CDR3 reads CAWSNLDMGDTQYF. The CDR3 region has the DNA TGTGCCTGGAGTAATCTTGACATGGGGGATACGCAGTATTTT.